One sample yielded the 10 T cell receptor beta chains listed below, sequenced in a study of OX40 agonist ivuxolimab in advanced cancers. Sequenced by immunoSEQ multiplex PCR; TCRdb stores in-frame clones only, minus some. The repertoire holds fewer than 100,000 clones, with roughly 91% as singletons. Sample: CD4+ or CD8+ T cells sorted from blood, taken in a trial of the OX40 agonist ivuxolimab. These receptors came from an adult with an advanced solid tumor such as melanoma, head and neck, liver or kidney cancer.

The rearrangement links TRBV6-1 to TRBJ1-4, with D maybe TRBD1 (6 bases). This CDR3 has 12 residues. Germline V gene lookup returns CDR1 MNHNS and CDR2 SASEGT. The V and J ends lost 3 bases and 7 bases respectively, with 6 bases between them. This chain's CDR3 is CASSDRGEKLFF. The DNA for the CDR3 is TGTGCCAGCAGTGACAGGGGTGAAAAACTGTTTTTT.

The chain uses TRBV6-1 and TRBJ2-7; D gene uncertain. V was clipped by 4 bases and J by 0 bases, with 13 bases between them. Germline V gene data show CDR1 as MNHNS and CDR2 as SASEGT. The CDR3 covers 15 residues. CDR3 region: CASSVGPTPSYEQYF. CDR3 sequence (DNA): TGTGCCAGCAGTGTAGGCCCAACACCCTCCTACGAGCAGTACTTC.

The gene calls are TRBV6-5 and TRBJ1-2; no firm D call. Germline values: CDR1 MNHEY, CDR2 SVGAGI. V lost 4 bases and J 5 bases, leaving 14 bases between the germline ends. The CDR3 has 14 amino acids. CDR3 region: CASSSVGRRYGYTF. The CDR3 nucleotides read TGTGCCAGCAGTTCGGTGGGAAGGCGGTATGGCTACACCTTC.

The genes are TRBV2 and TRBJ2-3; a possible D gene is TRBD1 (6 bases). Germline CDR1 SNHLY, CDR2 FYNNEI. Between the trimmed V and J ends, which lost 7 bases and 2 bases, there was a span of 13 bases. The CDR3 has 14 residues. CDR3 sequence (DNA): TGTGCCAGCATGGTACAGGGAATCACAGATACGCAGTATTTT. It specifies CASMVQGITDTQYF.

The rearrangement uses TRBV30 and TRBJ1-1; D gene uncertain. Germline V gene data show CDR1 as GTSNPN and CDR2 as SVGIG (reference sequence). Trimming stripped 1 base from V and 0 bases from J, with 15 bases between. The CDR3 runs to 16 residues. The CDR3 sequence: CAWSEVRAVLNTEAFF. As DNA, the CDR3 is TGTGCCTGGAGTGAAGTTAGGGCAGTTCTGAACACTGAAGCTTTCTTT.

The chain couples TRBV30 to TRBJ2-2, with D perhaps matching TRBD2 (6 bases). V was trimmed by 0 bases and J by 0 bases, leaving 8 bases between them. The CDR3 has 15 amino acids. CDR1 and CDR2 (germline): GTSNPN, SVGIG (reference sequence). Here the CDR3 reads CAWSVRGTNTGELFF. The CDR3 coding sequence is TGTGCCTGGAGTGTACGCGGGACGAACACCGGGGAGCTGTTTTTT.

This chain connects TRBV14 to TRBJ2-7; D is undetermined. CDR3 length equals 15 residues. V was clipped by 1 base and J by 0 bases, with 10 bases between them. Looked up from germline, CDR1 is SGHDN and CDR2 is FVKESK. In DNA, the CDR3 is TGTGCCAGCAGCCAAGGTCAGGATAGCTCCTACGAGCAGTACTTC. Its protein is CASSQGQDSSYEQYF.

The V gene is TRBV15, the J gene TRBJ2-3; D may be TRBD1 or TRBD2 (5 bases each). The V and J ends lost 7 bases and 6 bases respectively, with 17 bases between them. The CDR3 loop spans 14 amino acids. Per germline, CDR1 LNHNV and CDR2 YYDKDF (reference sequence). DNA for the CDR3: TGTGCCACCACCCCCGGGGCCACGGGCGATACGCAGTATTTT. Its translation: CATTPGATGDTQYF.

The V call is TRBV19, the J call TRBJ2-7; 8 bases fit TRBD2. Trimming took 3 bases from V and 5 from J; bases not matched to a gene: 9. CDR1 and CDR2 (germline): LNHDA, SQIVND (reference sequence). There are 15 residues in the CDR3. The CDR3 is CASSIQRGNPNEQYF. The CDR3 DNA reads as TGTGCCAGTAGTATCCAGCGGGGGAACCCGAACGAGCAGTACTTC.

CDR3: CAWSVRGGNTEAFF. The CDR3 DNA sequence: TGTGCCTGGAGTGTCAGAGGAGGGAACACTGAAGCTTTCTTT. The rearrangement uses TRBV30 and TRBJ1-1; D unclear. Between the trimmed V and J ends, which lost 0 bases and 1 base, there was a span of 9 bases. In germline, CDR1 is GTSNPN, CDR2 SVGIG (reference sequence). The CDR3 is 14 residues long.